The 5 T cell receptor beta chains reported below all come from one sample, sequenced in a study of T-cell reconstitution after alpha-beta-depleted transplantation in children. Library preparation (for TCRbeta) was performed with unique molecular identifiers. TCRdb ran MiXCR on the PCR reads and lists one entry per CDR3 protein. The table lists tens of thousands of distinct CDR3 sequences, about 7% of them singletons. The specimen comprised PBMCs from the stem cell graft donor, sampled from the stem cell graft. These receptors were taken from a human donor who donated a stem cell graft to a child with acute lymphoblastic leukemia.

This clonotype came up a few times. The chain couples TRBV6-5 to TRBJ2-3, with 9 bases lining up with TRBD2. The CDR3 contains 15 residues. Germline V gives CDR1 MNHEY, CDR2 SVGAGI. V shed 5 bases, J shed 0 bases, and the junction held 3 bases outside the gene matches. CDR3 loop: CASSTSGFSTDTQYF. The CDR3 DNA is TGTGCCAGCAGTACTAGCGGGTTTAGCACAGATACGCAGTATTTT.

There are many counts of this clonotype. CDR3: CASSYSTGVTEKLFF. The CDR3 nucleotides are TGTGCCAGCAGTTACTCGACAGGGGTAACTGAAAAACTGTTTTTT. The chain is built from TRBV6-5 and TRBJ1-4; 8 positions match TRBD1. Trimming took 0 bases from V and 7 from J; bases not matched to a gene: 4. The CDR3 runs to 15 residues. Germline V CDR1 and CDR2: MNHEY, SVGAGI.

The sample holds many counts of this clonotype. CDR3 residues: CASSLGAGADTQYF. In DNA, the CDR3 is TGCGCCAGCAGCTTGGGAGCGGGAGCCGATACGCAGTATTTT. The chain combines TRBV5-1 with TRBJ2-3; TRBD2 matches 8 bases. The ends lost 0 bases at V and 6 bases at J; junction bases unmatched: 3. Germline V CDR1 and CDR2: SGHRS, YFSETQ. The CDR3 totals 14 residues.

At least ten counts were recorded for this clonotype. This rearrangement joins TRBV7-6 to TRBJ1-4; D possibly corresponds to TRBD1 (5 bases). Germline V gene lookup returns CDR1 SGHVS and CDR2 FNYEAQ. This CDR3 is built from 14 residues. V was pared by 2 bases and J by 6 bases, with 10 bases between. The chain's CDR3 is CASSLRMTDEKLFF. Here the CDR3 DNA reads TGTGCCAGCAGCTTAAGAATGACAGATGAAAAACTGTTTTTT.

The chain is built from TRBV12-3 or TRBV12-4 and TRBJ1-2; 8 nucleotides align to TRBD1. V was pared by 11 bases and J by 7 bases, with 30 bases of the junction left unmatched. This CDR3 spans 19 amino acids. In DNA, the CDR3 is TGTGCCCGCTCAGTTTACGTAGGAGGGGGGCAGGGGGCGTCTGGTGGCTACACCTTC. Protein product: CARSVYVGGGQGASGGYTF.